This T cell receptor (beta chain) was sequenced during a study of Ad26.COV2.S vaccination and SARS-CoV-2 variants. Study at large: Donor got 5x10^10 or 1x10^11 viral particles of Ad26.COV2.S.

Assay used: immunoSEQ multiplex PCR; TCRdb lists only in-frame clones, some missing. This sample has hundreds of thousands of clones, with about nine tenths found just once. Treatment given: 15 to 20 received Ad26.COV2.S at low or high dose, single or two shots; about 5 received placebo; per-sample allocation not given. Collection of samples fell on day 63 after the first vaccine or placebo injection. This CDR3 has 18 residues. In germline, CDR1 is MDHEN, CDR2 SYDVKM. Between the trimmed V and J ends, which lost 6 bases and 0 bases, there was a span of 21 bases. This receptor was obtained from a person aged 18-65 years who received the Ad26.COV2.S COVID-19 vaccine or a placebo. The material was peripheral blood, obtained in a trial of Ad26.COV2.S vaccine versus placebo. J is TRBJ2-1 and V is TRBV28; D unresolved. The CDR3 DNA is TGTGCCAGCAGACCGCCCATTAAAATAGATAGCTCCTACAATGAGCAGTTCTTC. This gives the protein CASRPPIKIDSSYNEQFF.